This passage covers 26 T cell receptor beta chains from one sample sequenced in a study of cytomegalovirus exposure and HLA in healthy donors. Profiling relied on immunoSEQ multiplex PCR, and the TCRdb table lists in-frame clones only, not all of them. The sample shows approximately 230,000 clones, roughly 90% of them seen only once. Material for sequencing was PBMCs. The receptor source for this set is a man aged 18 to 35 in good health and CMV-seropositive.

The chain recombines TRBV29-1 with TRBJ1-2; maybe TRBD1 (6 bases). Germline values: CDR1 SQVTM, CDR2 ANQGSEA. The CDR3 consists of 13 residues. V lost 2 bases and J lost 0, with 7 bases in between. The CDR3: CSVETGTNYGYTF. CDR3 coding DNA: TGCAGCGTTGAAACAGGGACTAACTATGGCTACACCTTC.

The V gene is TRBV6-1, the J gene TRBJ2-1; no definite D call. The CDR3 runs 15 residues. The V end lost 1 base, the J end lost 6 bases, and 13 bases lay between the germline ends. Germline-derived CDR1 and CDR2 are MNHNS and SASEGT. The CDR3 DNA reads as TGTGCCAGCAGTGAAGAAATTTTTCCGGGCAATGAGCAGTTCTTC. This gives the protein CASSEEIFPGNEQFF.

The chain is built from TRBV29-1 and TRBJ1-1, with a tentative D call TRBD1 (5 bases). In germline, CDR1 is SQVTM, CDR2 ANQGSEA. The CDR3 covers 12 residues. Trimming took 4 bases from V and 5 from J, leaving 11 bases between them. Here the CDR3 DNA reads TGCAGCGTTGTCTGGGGGTTTACTGAAGCTTTCTTT. This gives the protein CSVVWGFTEAFF.

The chain uses TRBV28 and TRBJ2-5; D gene ambiguous. V was clipped by 4 bases and J by 2 bases, with 8 bases between them. From germline, CDR1 is MDHEN and CDR2 SYDVKM. The CDR3 extends over 13 amino acids. CDR3 in DNA: TGTGCCAGCAGTTCGGGCAGTCAAGAGACCCAGTACTTC. Translation gives CASSSGSQETQYF.

The J gene is TRBJ1-2, the V gene TRBV2; D perhaps matches TRBD1 (5 bases). The V gene lost 9 bases and the J gene lost 3 bases, with 17 bases spanning the gap. Germline CDR1 is SNHLY and CDR2 is FYNNEI. There are 14 residues in the CDR3. The CDR3, as DNA: TGTGCCAGGTCGGCGGCAGGGACGGACTATGGCTACACCTTC. Translating it yields CARSAAGTDYGYTF.

The J gene is TRBJ1-4, the V gene TRBV2, with D perhaps matching TRBD1 (5 bases). CDR1 SNHLY and CDR2 FYNNEI come from the germline V gene. The CDR3 consists of 14 residues. Trimming left V 3 bases short and J 7 bases short, with 12 bases between. DNA of the CDR3: TGTGCCAGCAGTGAGGGCAGGGCGAGTGAAAAACTGTTTTTT. Translated, it gives CASSEGRASEKLFF.

The CDR3 loop is CASSRAGTPHEQFF. Written as DNA, the CDR3 is TGTGCCAGCTCACGCGCGGGAACCCCCCATGAGCAGTTCTTC. V gene TRBV18 combines with J gene TRBJ2-1, with a possible D match to TRBD2 (6 bases). Trimming removed 4 bases from V and 8 bases from J, with 15 bases in between. CDR3 length equals 14 residues. The germline gives CDR1 KGHSH, CDR2 LQKENI.

As concerns this clone: A read error may produce the germline difference seen at one junction end. The rearrangement links TRBV5-4 to TRBJ2-1; TRBD1 agrees at 7 bases. Germline V gene lookup returns CDR1 SGHNT and CDR2 YYREEE (reference sequence). CDR3 length: 11 residues. The CDR3 here is CASSVRDSFVF. The CDR3 coding sequence is TGTGCCAGCAGCGTCCGGGACAGTTTTGTCTTC.

In its sample, this clone was seen many times. J is TRBJ1-1 and V is TRBV7-2; no reliable D call. The CDR3 is 16 residues long. V lost 1 base, J lost 0 bases, and 12 bases lay in between. Germline V gene data show CDR1 as SGHTA and CDR2 as FQGNSA. The CDR3, as DNA: TGTGCCAGCAGCTTAGAAGGGATCGCCATGAACACTGAAGCTTTCTTT. As protein: CASSLEGIAMNTEAFF. Full variable domain (remainder filled in from reference TRBV7-2 and TRBJ1-1): GAGVSQSPSNKVTEKGKDVELRCDPISGHTALYWYRQSLGQGLEFLIYFQGNSAPDKSGLPSDRFSAERTGGSVSTLTIQRTQQEDSAVYLCASSLEGIAMNTEAFFGQGTRLTVV.

The genes are TRBV4-3 and TRBJ1-2; TRBD1 agrees at 8 bases. This CDR3 comprises 13 residues. J lost 8 bases, V lost 4 bases, and 6 bases had no gene match. The germline gives CDR1 LGHNA, CDR2 YSLEER. CDR3 amino acids: CASSPDRVSGYTF. The CDR3 DNA sequence: TGCGCCAGCAGCCCGGACAGGGTGAGCGGCTACACCTTC.

V is TRBV6-4 and J is TRBJ1-2; TRBD1 might be the D (5 bases). The CDR3 length is 13 residues. The V end was cut by 3 bases, the J end by 2 bases, with 7 bases between. Germline values: CDR1 MRHNA, CDR2 SNTAGT. The CDR3 is CASSEGPNYGYTF. CDR3 bases: TGTGCCAGCAGTGAGGGACCCAACTATGGCTACACCTTC.

The chain couples TRBV2 to TRBJ2-5, with D tentatively TRBD1 or TRBD2 (5 bases each). The CDR3 spans 16 residues. Germline assignment: CDR1 SNHLY and CDR2 FYNNEI. V lost 6 bases, J lost 5 bases, and 22 bases lay in between. The CDR3 coding sequence is TGTGCCAGCAGGAGGGGCAGGGCCCTTTCGCGGGAGACCCAGTACTTC. Translation gives CASRRGRALSRETQYF.

This chain connects TRBV5-6 to TRBJ2-7; possible D gene TRBD1, 6 bases. V gave up 0 bases and J gave up 6 bases, with 10 bases separating them. In germline, CDR1 is SGHDT, CDR2 YYEEEE. This CDR3 has 13 residues. The CDR3 sequence is CASSLVSTGEQYF. The CDR3 DNA follows: TGTGCCAGCAGCTTGGTGTCGACAGGCGAGCAGTACTTC.

The chain's CDR3 is CASSPLPRTGWIYGYTF. The CDR3 DNA follows: TGTGCCAGCAGTCCCCTACCACGGACAGGGTGGATCTATGGCTACACCTTC. V is TRBV28 and J is TRBJ1-2; 8 bases are a match to TRBD1. V lost 5 bases and J lost 4; bases outside the gene matches: 15. This CDR3 spans 17 amino acids. Germline loops: CDR1 MDHEN, CDR2 SYDVKM.

This chain connects TRBV7-9 to TRBJ2-1; D not resolved. Germline-derived CDR1 and CDR2 are SEHNR and FQNEAQ (reference sequence). The V end was cut by 6 bases, the J end by 9 bases, with 9 bases between. This CDR3 region has 11 residues. The CDR3 protein is CASSSRSEQFF. In nucleotides, the CDR3 is TGTGCCAGCAGTTCAAGAAGTGAGCAGTTCTTC.

The chain links TRBV28 to TRBJ1-1; 10 nucleotides line up with TRBD1. CDR1 is MDHEN and CDR2 is SYDVKM in the germline V gene. This CDR3 spans 15 amino acids. V shed 5 bases, J shed 5 bases, and the junction held 8 bases outside the gene matches. CDR3 in amino acids: CASSQPRDRGTEAFF. In DNA form, the CDR3 reads TGTGCCAGCAGTCAGCCCCGGGACAGGGGAACTGAAGCTTTCTTT.

The V gene is TRBV27, the J gene TRBJ2-7, with 7 positions matching TRBD1. Germline V gene lookup returns CDR1 MNHEY and CDR2 SMNVEV (reference sequence). The CDR3 is 15 residues long. The V segment lost 0 bases and the J segment 3 bases; nucleotides outside the gene matches: 5. The CDR3 sequence: CASSLSGTAFYEQYF. The CDR3 DNA sequence: TGTGCCAGCAGTTTATCCGGGACAGCCTTCTACGAGCAGTACTTC.

The chain uses TRBV15 and TRBJ1-5, with D possibly TRBD1 on 6 matching bases. The CDR3 consists of 14 residues. Germline V gene data show CDR1 as LNHNV and CDR2 as YYDKDF (reference sequence). The germline V and J ends were trimmed by 6 bases and 2 bases, with 11 bases remaining between them. DNA for the CDR3: TGTGCCACCAGAGACAGGATGGGCAATCAGCCCCAGCATTTT. Amino acid sequence: CATRDRMGNQPQHF.

This clone was observed a few times. The chain joins TRBV30 to TRBJ1-1; no reliable D call. V was pared by 2 bases and J by 2 bases, with 12 bases between. The CDR3 contains 14 residues. CDR1 and CDR2 from the germline V gene are GTSNPN and SVGIG (reference sequence). CDR3 DNA: TGTGCCTGGAGTCTATCCCCCGGAAACACTGAAGCTTTCTTT. It is translated as CAWSLSPGNTEAFF.

The chain is built from TRBV14 and TRBJ1-2; no clear D gene. The CDR3 is 15 amino acids. From germline, CDR1 is SGHDN and CDR2 FVKESK. V lost 4 bases to trimming and J lost 3 bases, with 15 bases between them. The CDR3 nucleotides are TGTGCCAGCAGCCCCCGGCTGGGTATTGACTATGGCTACACCTTC. Its protein product is CASSPRLGIDYGYTF.

The chain combines TRBV27 with TRBJ2-7; 12 bases align to TRBD2. After removal of 9 bases from V and 0 bases from J, the junction contained 3 bases not matched to a gene. There are 14 residues in the CDR3. The V gene's germline CDR1 is MNHEY and CDR2 SMNVEV (reference sequence). CDR3 loop: CARMTSGSSYEQYF. The CDR3, as DNA: TGTGCCAGAATGACTAGCGGGAGCTCCTACGAGCAGTACTTC.

The V and J genes are TRBV7-2 and TRBJ1-2, with D maybe TRBD1 (6 bases). Trimming pared 4 bases from V and 5 bases from J, leaving 14 bases between. This CDR3 is built from 14 residues. Germline lookup yields CDR1 SGHTA and CDR2 FQGNSA. CDR3 in DNA: TGTGCCAGCAGCTCACGACAGGTTGCGTATGGCTACACCTTC. It encodes CASSSRQVAYGYTF.

The V call is TRBV6-1, the J call TRBJ1-5; a possible D gene is TRBD1 (5 bases). Germline V lookup: CDR1 MNHNS, CDR2 SASEGT. Trimming took 1 base from V and 1 from J, leaving 11 bases between them. The CDR3 consists of 16 residues. CDR3 protein: CASSEGAGLSNQPQHF. CDR3 bases: TGTGCCAGCAGTGAAGGGGCAGGGTTAAGCAATCAGCCCCAGCATTTT.

V usage is TRBV4-2 and J usage is TRBJ1-2; TRBD1 matches 9 bases. With 1 base clipped from V and 8 bases from J, the junction kept 5 bases outside the gene matches. Germline V gene sequence: CDR1 LGHNA, CDR2 YNFKEQ. The CDR3 runs 14 residues. The CDR3 here is CASSQVGQGPGYTF. The CDR3 region has the DNA TGTGCCAGCAGCCAAGTTGGACAGGGGCCCGGCTACACCTTC.

The CDR3 reads CSAGGLETQYF. The CDR3 DNA follows: TGCAGTGCCGGGGGGTTGGAGACCCAGTACTTC. The rearrangement uses TRBV20-1 and TRBJ2-5; TRBD2 agrees at 7 bases. The germline V gene has CDR1 DFQATT and CDR2 SNEGSKA (reference sequence). CDR3 size: 11 residues. V was clipped by 6 bases and J by 5 bases; unmatched bases: 3.

The chain joins TRBV7-9 to TRBJ1-1, with D possibly being TRBD1 (5 bases). CDR1 is SEHNR and CDR2 is FQNEAQ in the germline V gene (reference sequence). The CDR3 is made up of 15 amino acids. Trimming removed 5 bases from V and 1 base from J, with 14 bases in between. The CDR3 protein is CASSQPDSGNTEAFF. In DNA form, the CDR3 reads TGTGCCAGCAGCCAACCCGACAGTGGGAACACTGAAGCTTTCTTT.